The subject of this entry is one T cell receptor beta chain. The sample originates from a study of shared T cell receptors in the human thymus. V gave up 2 bases and J gave up 8 bases, with 12 bases separating them. Germline V gives CDR1 MGHRA, CDR2 YSYEKL. The CDR3 spans 13 residues. Generated by immunoSEQ multiplex PCR, the TCRdb table keeps only in-frame clones and is missing some. The table shows roughly 710,000 clones, with 80% to 90% occurring only once. A further study also used this sample, focusing on human thymus T cells. That work contributes: Overlap was high between thymic repertoires from unrelated individuals, as reported in related research.

This receptor was obtained from a girl under three years old with a congenital heart defect. The rearrangement joins TRBV4-1 to TRBJ1-1; D is ambiguous. Sequencing was done on a sample of thymocytes. The DNA for the CDR3 is TGCGCCAGCAGCCAAAATTGGCCGCCCGAAGCTTTCTTT. This sequence encodes CASSQNWPPEAFF.